Listed below are T cell receptor beta chains from one sample, sequenced in a study of T cells in Graves' hyperthyroidism and ophthalmopathy. MiXCR, run by TCRdb on the multiplex PCR reads, gives a single entry per CDR3 protein. The sample holds 75,000 to 100,000 distinct CDR3 sequences, over 50% seen once. The source material was blood. The receptors stem from a woman aged 40 to 50 with Graves' hyperthyroidism. Both conserved end residues are part of each CDR3. A D gene is named only where the DNA matches it firmly. Some rows have no size entry. The others give once, few or many, or a class for an expanded clone.

D | J | size | V | DNA | CDR3
TRBD2 | TRBJ2-5 | many | TRBV7-9 | TGTGCCAGCAGCACGGGGACTAGCGGGAGGGCCCCAGAGACCCAGTACTTC | CASSTGTSGRAPETQYF
TRBD1 | TRBJ1-4 | many | TRBV7-8 | TGTGCCAGCAGCCGGGGACAGGAAAAACTGTTTTTT | CASSRGQEKLFF
TRBD2 | TRBJ2-3 | many | TRBV25-1 | TGTGCCAGCAGTACTAGCGGGAGGCTATCAGATACGCAGTATTTT | CASSTSGRLSDTQYF
NA | TRBJ2-7 | few | TRBV12-3/TRBV12-4 | TGTGCCAGCAGTATGACCGGGGGTTTCGAGAAGCAGTACTTC | CASSMTGGFEKQYF
NA | TRBJ1-2 | many | TRBV12-3/TRBV12-4 | TGTGCCAGCAGCCCAGGCGTGATATATGGCTACACCTTC | CASSPGVIYGYTF
NA | TRBJ1-2 | NA | TRBV7-8 | TGTGCCAGCAGCTTGGGCAGGGTGAACACTGAAGCTTGGTATGGCTACACCTTC | CASSLGRVNTEAWYGYTF
NA | TRBJ2-7 | NA | TRBV10-3 | TGTGCCATCAGGGGACGGCCGGCCAGAGAGCAGTACTTC | CAIRGRPAREQYF
TRBD1 | TRBJ1-5 | NA | TRBV7-9 | TGTGCCAGCAGCACAGCCGACAGGGGGCCAGGTCAGCCCCAGCATTTT | CASSTADRGPGQPQHF
NA | TRBJ2-3 | many | TRBV7-2 | TGTGCCAGCAGCTTAGACCCAGTCGGCACAGATACGCAGTATTTT | CASSLDPVGTDTQYF
TRBD1 | TRBJ1-4 | NA | TRBV7-3 | TGTGCCAGCAGCTCCACGTCGGACAGGGCAAATAATGAAAAACTGTTTTTT | CASSSTSDRANNEKLFF
TRBD1 | TRBJ1-6 | few | TRBV10-3 | TGTGCCATCAGTGGGGACAGAAATTCACCCCTCCACTTT | CAISGDRNSPLHF
NA | TRBJ2-5 | NA | TRBV12-3/TRBV12-4 | TGTGCCAGCAGTTTAGCGATAGGGAGCAATCAGCCCCAGTACTTC | CASSLAIGSNQPQYF
TRBD1 | TRBJ1-2 | medium-sized | TRBV29-1 | TGCAGCGTTGCCGGGACAGGGGCGGATGGCTACACCTTC | CSVAGTGADGYTF
NA | TRBJ1-5 | NA | TRBV4-1 | TGCGCCAGCAGACCTGGGACGGATACCGGGGCAGGGAACAATCAGCCCCAGCATTTT | CASRPGTDTGAGNNQPQHF
NA | TRBJ2-5 | many | TRBV7-8 | TGTGCCAGCAGCCAGTGGGCGGTACAAGAGACCCAGTACTTC | CASSQWAVQETQYF
TRBD1 | TRBJ1-3 | NA | TRBV10-3 | TGTGCCATCAGTGACGGGGACAGGGACACCATATATTTT | CAISDGDRDTIYF
NA | TRBJ2-5 | NA | TRBV7-9 | TGTGCCAGCAGCTCAGGAGGGGGGGCAGAGACCCAGTACTTC | CASSSGGGAETQYF
TRBD1 | TRBJ2-5 | once | TRBV19 | TGTGCCAGTAGTACTTCTCGGACAGGGGGCGGGAAGACCCAGTACTTC | CASSTSRTGGGKTQYF
TRBD2 | TRBJ2-7 | many | TRBV2 | TGTGCCAGCAGTCAGACTAGCGGGAGGGTTTTAGATCGCGAGCAGTACTTC | CASSQTSGRVLDREQYF
NA | TRBJ1-2 | NA | TRBV29-1 | TGCAGCGTTGGGGGGGCCGGTGGCTACACCTTC | CSVGGAGGYTF
NA | TRBJ1-5 | many | TRBV15 | TGTGCCACCAGCAGGCAGGGTAATAACAATCAGCCCCAGCATTTT | CATSRQGNNNQPQHF
TRBD1 | TRBJ1-5 | many | TRBV12-3/TRBV12-4 | TGTGCCAGCAGTCGACAGGGGGCTAGTCAGCCCCAGCATTTT | CASSRQGASQPQHF
TRBD2 | TRBJ2-7 | many | TRBV7-9 | TGTGCCAGCAGCCCACCTTCTAGCGGTGCCCCTCGGGAGCAGTACTTC | CASSPPSSGAPREQYF
NA | TRBJ1-1 | many | TRBV5-1 | TGCGCCAGCAGCTTAGGGGGGTCGTCCACTGAAGCTTTCTTT | CASSLGGSSTEAFF
TRBD2 | TRBJ2-3 | once | TRBV5-1 | TGCGCCAGCAGCCGACTAGCGGGTGGGGACTACGAGCAGTGTTTT | CASSRLAGGDYEQCF
TRBD2 | TRBJ2-7 | NA | TRBV10-3 | TGTGCCATCAGTGCGGGACGACTAGCGGGAGGGAACGAGCAGTACTTC | CAISAGRLAGGNEQYF
NA | TRBJ2-7 | NA | TRBV7-2 | TGTGCCAGCAGCTTAGCTAGCGGAGGCTCCTACGAGCAGTACTTC | CASSLASGGSYEQYF
TRBD1 | TRBJ1-4 | NA | TRBV7-9 | TGTGCCAGCAGCTCCGGGACAGGGCTTAGTGAAAAACTGTTTTTT | CASSSGTGLSEKLFF
NA | TRBJ2-3 | NA | TRBV7-3 | TGCGCCAGCAGCCAAGACATTCGACCCCCGACAGATACGCAGTATTTT | CASSQDIRPPTDTQYF
NA | TRBJ2-6 | many | TRBV20-1 | TGCAGTGCTAGAGGGGGACGGACCTCTGGGGCCAACGTCCTGACTTTC | CSARGGRTSGANVLTF
TRBD1 | TRBJ1-2 | NA | TRBV15 | TGTGCCACCAGCAGCGTTAATGACAGGGACTCCTTTTATGGCTACACCTTC | CATSSVNDRDSFYGYTF
TRBD1 | TRBJ1-2 | many | TRBV2 | TGTGCCAGCAGATCCGGGACAGGGAGGTCGAGTGGCTACACCTTC | CASRSGTGRSSGYTF
TRBD1 | TRBJ1-2 | few | TRBV11-2 | TGTGCCAGCAGCATACGACAGGGGAGCTATGGCTACACCTTC | CASSIRQGSYGYTF
NA | TRBJ1-2 | many | TRBV28 | TGTGCCAGCAGTTTAGGGGCAGGTCGGGGCTACACCTTC | CASSLGAGRGYTF
NA | TRBJ2-7 | many | TRBV7-9 | TGTGCCAGCAGCTTTGAGACGGTAACCTACGAGCAGTACTTC | CASSFETVTYEQYF
NA | TRBJ1-5 | NA | TRBV7-9 | TGTGCCAGCAGCGGAATAACGGCGAACGGCTATAAGCCCCAGCATTTT | CASSGITANGYKPQHF
NA | TRBJ1-5 | many | TRBV20-1 | TGCAGCGTTAGGGAGGGTATGAATCAGCCCCAGCATTTT | CSVREGMNQPQHF
TRBD2 | TRBJ2-5 | NA | TRBV20-1 | TGCAGTGCTAGAGAGGGACTAGCGGGAGTCAGGGAGACCCAGTACTTC | CSAREGLAGVRETQYF
TRBD1 | TRBJ2-2 | NA | TRBV29-1 | TGCAGCAAGCTGACAGGGGACACCGGGGAGCTGTTTTTT | CSKLTGDTGELFF